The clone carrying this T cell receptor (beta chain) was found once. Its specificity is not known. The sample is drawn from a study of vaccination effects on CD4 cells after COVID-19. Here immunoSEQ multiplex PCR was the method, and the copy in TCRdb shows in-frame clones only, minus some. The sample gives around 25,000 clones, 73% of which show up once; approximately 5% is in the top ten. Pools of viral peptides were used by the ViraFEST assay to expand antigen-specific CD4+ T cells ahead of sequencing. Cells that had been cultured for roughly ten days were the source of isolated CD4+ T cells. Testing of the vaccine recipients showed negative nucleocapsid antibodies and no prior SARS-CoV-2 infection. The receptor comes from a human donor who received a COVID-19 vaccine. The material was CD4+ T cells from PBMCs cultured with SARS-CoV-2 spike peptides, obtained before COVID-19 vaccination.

CDR3 in DNA: TGTGCCAGCAGTGAACGGCGAGGGGACACTGAAGCTTTCTTT. Translated, it gives CASSERRGDTEAFF. The rearrangement joins TRBV2 to TRBJ1-1; possibly TRBD1 for D (5 bases). The CDR3 loop spans 14 amino acids. Trimming left V 2 bases short and J 3 bases short, with 10 bases between. Germline V gene lookup returns CDR1 SNHLY and CDR2 FYNNEI.